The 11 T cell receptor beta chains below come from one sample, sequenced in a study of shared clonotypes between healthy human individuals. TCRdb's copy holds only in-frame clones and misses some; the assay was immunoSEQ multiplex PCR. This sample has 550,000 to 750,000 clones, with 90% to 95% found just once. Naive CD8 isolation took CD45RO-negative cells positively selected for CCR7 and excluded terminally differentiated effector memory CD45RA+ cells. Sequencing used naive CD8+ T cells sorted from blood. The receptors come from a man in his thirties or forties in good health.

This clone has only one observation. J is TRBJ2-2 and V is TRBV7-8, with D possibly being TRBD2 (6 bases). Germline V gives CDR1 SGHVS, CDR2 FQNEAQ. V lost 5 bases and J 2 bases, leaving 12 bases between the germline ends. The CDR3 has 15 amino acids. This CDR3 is CASSIRDFNTGELFF. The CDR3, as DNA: TGTGCCAGCAGCATCCGGGACTTTAACACCGGGGAGCTGTTTTTT.

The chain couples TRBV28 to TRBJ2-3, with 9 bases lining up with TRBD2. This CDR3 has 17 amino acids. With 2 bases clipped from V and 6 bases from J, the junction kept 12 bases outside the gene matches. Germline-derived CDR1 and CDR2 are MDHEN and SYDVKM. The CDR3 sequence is CASSLLTIAGAGDTQYF. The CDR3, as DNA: TGTGCCAGCAGTTTACTTACCATAGCGGGAGCGGGGGATACGCAGTATTTT. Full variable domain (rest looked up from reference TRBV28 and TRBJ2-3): DVKVTQSSRYLVKRTGEKVFLECVQDMDHENMFWYRQDPGLGLRLIYFSYDVKMKEKGDIPEGYSVSREKKERFSLILESASTNQTSMYLCASSLLTIAGAGDTQYFGPGTRLTVL.

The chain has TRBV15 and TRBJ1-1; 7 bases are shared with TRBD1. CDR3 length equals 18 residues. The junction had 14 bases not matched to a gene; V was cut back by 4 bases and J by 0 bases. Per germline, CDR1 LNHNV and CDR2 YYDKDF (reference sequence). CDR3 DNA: TGTGCCACCAGCATACGACTTCCGGGACAGATCATGAACACTGAAGCTTTCTTT. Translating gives CATSIRLPGQIMNTEAFF.

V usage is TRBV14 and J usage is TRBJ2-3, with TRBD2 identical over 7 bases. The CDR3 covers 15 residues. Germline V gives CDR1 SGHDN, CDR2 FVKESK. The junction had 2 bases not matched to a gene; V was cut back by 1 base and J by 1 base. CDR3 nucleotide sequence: TGTGCCAGCAGCCAAGGTCTAGCGGGCACAGATACGCAGTATTTT. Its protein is CASSQGLAGTDTQYF.

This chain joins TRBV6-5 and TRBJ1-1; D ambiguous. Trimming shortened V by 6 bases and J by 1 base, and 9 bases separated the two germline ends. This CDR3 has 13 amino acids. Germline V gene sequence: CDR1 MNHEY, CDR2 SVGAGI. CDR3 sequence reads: CASRRAPNTEAFF. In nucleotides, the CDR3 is TGTGCCAGCAGGAGGGCCCCGAACACTGAAGCTTTCTTT.

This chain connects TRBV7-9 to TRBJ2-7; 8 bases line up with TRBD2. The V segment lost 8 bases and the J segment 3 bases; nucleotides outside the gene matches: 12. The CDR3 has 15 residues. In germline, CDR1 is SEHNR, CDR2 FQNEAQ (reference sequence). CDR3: CASGPGGTRHYEQYF. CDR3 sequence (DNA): TGTGCCAGCGGACCCGGTGGGACTAGACACTACGAGCAGTACTTC.

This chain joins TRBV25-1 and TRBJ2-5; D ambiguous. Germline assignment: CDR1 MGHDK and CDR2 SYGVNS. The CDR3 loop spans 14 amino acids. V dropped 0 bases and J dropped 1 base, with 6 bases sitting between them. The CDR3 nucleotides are TGTGCCAGCAGTGAATATAGTTCCCAAGAGACCCAGTACTTC. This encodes CASSEYSSQETQYF.

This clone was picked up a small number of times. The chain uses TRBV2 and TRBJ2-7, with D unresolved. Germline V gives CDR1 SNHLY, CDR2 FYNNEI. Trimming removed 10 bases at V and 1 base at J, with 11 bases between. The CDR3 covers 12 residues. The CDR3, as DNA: TGTGCCACGGTCAGCACTTCCTACGAGCAGTACTTC. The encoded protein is CATVSTSYEQYF.

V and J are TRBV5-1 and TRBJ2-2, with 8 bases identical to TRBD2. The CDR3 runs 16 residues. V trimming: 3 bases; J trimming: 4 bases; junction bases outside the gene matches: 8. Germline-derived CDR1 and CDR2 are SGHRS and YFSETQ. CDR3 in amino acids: CASSSPPGTSTGELFF. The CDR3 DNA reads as TGCGCCAGCAGCTCCCCCCCCGGGACTAGCACCGGGGAGCTGTTTTTT.

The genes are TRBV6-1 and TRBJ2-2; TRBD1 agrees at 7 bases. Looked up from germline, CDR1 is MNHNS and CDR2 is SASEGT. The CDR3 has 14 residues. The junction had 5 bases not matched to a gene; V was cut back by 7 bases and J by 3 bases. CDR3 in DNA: TGTGCCAGCATGGCAGGGGGATACACCGGGGAGCTGTTTTTT. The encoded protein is CASMAGGYTGELFF.

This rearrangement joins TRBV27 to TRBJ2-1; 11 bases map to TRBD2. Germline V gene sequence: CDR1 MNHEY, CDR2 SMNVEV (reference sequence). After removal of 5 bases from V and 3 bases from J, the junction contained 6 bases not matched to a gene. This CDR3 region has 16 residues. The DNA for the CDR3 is TGTGCCAGCAGTCGCCCCGGACTAGCGGGCTACAATGAGCAGTTCTTC. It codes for CASSRPGLAGYNEQFF.